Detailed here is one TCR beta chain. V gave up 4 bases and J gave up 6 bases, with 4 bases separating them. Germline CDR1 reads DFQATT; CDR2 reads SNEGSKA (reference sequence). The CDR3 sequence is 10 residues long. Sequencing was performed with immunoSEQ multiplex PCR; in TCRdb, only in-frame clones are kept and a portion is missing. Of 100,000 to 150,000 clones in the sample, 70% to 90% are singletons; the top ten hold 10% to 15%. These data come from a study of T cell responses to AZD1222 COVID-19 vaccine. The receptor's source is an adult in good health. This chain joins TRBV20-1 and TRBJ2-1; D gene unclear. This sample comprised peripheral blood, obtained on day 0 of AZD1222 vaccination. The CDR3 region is CSATLNEQFF. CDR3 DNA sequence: TGCAGTGCTACCCTCAATGAGCAGTTCTTC.